The 5 T cell receptor beta chains below come from one sample, sequenced in a study of CD8 T cells in ankylosing spondylitis. From the 5' RACE reads, TCRdb called clonotypes with MiXCR, one entry per CDR3 protein. The sample lists about 260,000 distinct CDR3 sequences, 20% occurring once. Sequencing was carried out using blood, either unsorted or a sorted T cell fraction (not recorded which). These receptors were obtained from a male donor with ankylosing spondylitis or in good health (not recorded which).

The chain combines TRBV29-1 with TRBJ2-1, with D perhaps assigned TRBD1 or TRBD2 (5 bases each). The length of the CDR3 is 14 residues. Germline-derived CDR1 and CDR2 are SQVTM and ANQGSEA. The CDR3 nucleotides are TGCAGTGCCCCGAGGGGCGACTCCTACAATGAGCAGTTCTTC. Translated, it gives CSAPRGDSYNEQFF.

The rearrangement uses TRBV11-1 and TRBJ1-5, with 11 bases aligning to TRBD1. The CDR3 is made up of 18 amino acids. The trim removed 4 bases at V and 7 bases at J, leaving 15 bases unmatched. From germline, CDR1 is SGHAT and CDR2 FQDESV (reference sequence). CDR3 nucleotide sequence: TGTGCCAGCAGCTCAACAATGGGACAGGGGGGTTTCGGACAGCCCCAGCATTTT. Translation: CASSSTMGQGGFGQPQHF.

The rearrangement links TRBV2 to TRBJ1-1; D call uncertain. Germline loops: CDR1 SNHLY, CDR2 FYNNEI. Trimming removed 4 bases at V and 8 bases at J, with 11 bases between. The CDR3 spans 12 residues. CDR3 coding DNA: TGTGCCAGCAGTGTATTAGACGGGGAAGCTTTCTTT. Translation gives CASSVLDGEAFF.

As DNA, the CDR3 is TGTGCCAGCAGCCAAGCAAACTTCCTCGGTACGCAGTATTTT. Amino acids: CASSQANFLGTQYF. The gene calls are TRBV7-2 and TRBJ2-3; no clear D gene. The CDR3 totals 14 residues. The V gene lost 5 bases and the J gene lost 8 bases, with 17 bases spanning the gap. Germline V gene data show CDR1 as SGHTA and CDR2 as FQGNSA.

This clonotype was counted ten times or more. V usage is TRBV20-1 and J usage is TRBJ2-3, with 10 bases fitting TRBD2. This CDR3 is built from 14 residues. Germline CDR1 reads DFQATT; CDR2 reads SNEGSKA (reference sequence). Trimming cost V 3 bases and J 1 base; bases outside gene matches: 1. CDR3 amino acids: CSASSGGRTDTQYF. In DNA, the CDR3 is TGCAGTGCTAGTAGCGGGGGGCGCACAGATACGCAGTATTTT.